The source of this T cell receptor (beta chain) is a study of regulatory T cells. Study conclusions and caveats: Skewed V and J usage and few unique V-J pairs marked patient repertoires, most in Tregs. In CD3G-deficient patients, conventional CD4+ T cells were enriched for hydrophobic CDR3 residues at positions 6 and 7.

The junction had 5 bases not matched to a gene; V was cut back by 3 bases and J by 4 bases. Germline V gives CDR1 MNHNS, CDR2 SASEGT. The CDR3 runs to 14 residues. Amplification used 52 TRBV primers and 13 TRBJ primers. TCRdb keeps only in-frame clones here, not all; method: immunoSEQ multiplex PCR. The repertoire holds some 38,000 clones, around 91% seen once, with about 2.4% in the top ten. Details on this clone: Its antigen is as yet unknown.

Autoimmunity was present in every CD3G-deficient patient, worse in two. Patients, 2 to 39 years old, had expanded memory T-cell proportions. Regulatory (CD25-high CD127-low) and conventional (CD25-low CD127-high) CD4+ T cells were sorted separately. The chain carries TRBV6-1 and TRBJ1-2; 7 nucleotides agree with TRBD1. This receptor was taken from a person aged 18 to 30 with CD3G deficiency. Material for sequencing was conventional CD4+ T cells sorted from blood. The CDR3 spells CASSDQGESYGYTF. For the CDR3, the DNA is TGTGCCAGCAGTGATCAGGGGGAGAGCTATGGCTACACCTTC.